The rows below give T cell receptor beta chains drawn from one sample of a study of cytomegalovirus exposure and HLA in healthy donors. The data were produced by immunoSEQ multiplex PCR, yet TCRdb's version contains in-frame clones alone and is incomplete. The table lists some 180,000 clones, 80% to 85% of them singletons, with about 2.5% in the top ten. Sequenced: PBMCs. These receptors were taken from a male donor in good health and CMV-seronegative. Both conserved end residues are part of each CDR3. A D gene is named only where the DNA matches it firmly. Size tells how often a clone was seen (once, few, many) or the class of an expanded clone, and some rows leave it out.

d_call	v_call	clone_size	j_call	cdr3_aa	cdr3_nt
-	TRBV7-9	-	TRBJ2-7	CASSLGGGPSSYEQYF	TGTGCCAGCAGCTTAGGTGGCGGCCCAAGCTCCTACGAGCAGTACTTC
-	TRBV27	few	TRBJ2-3	CASSFASSPFTDTQYF	TGTGCCAGCAGTTTCGCGTCCTCCCCCTTTACAGATACGCAGTATTTT
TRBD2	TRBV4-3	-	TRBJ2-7	CASSQDQAGGYVSYEQYF	TGCGCCAGCAGCCAAGACCAGGCGGGGGGTTATGTTTCCTACGAGCAGTACTTC
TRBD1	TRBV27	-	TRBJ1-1	CASRQGIVTEAFF	TGTGCCAGCAGACAGGGGATCGTCACTGAAGCTTTCTTT
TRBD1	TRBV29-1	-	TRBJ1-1	CSFQNSRARGTEAFF	TGCAGCTTTCAAAATTCTCGGGCCAGGGGGACTGAAGCTTTCTTT
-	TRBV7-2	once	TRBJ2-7	CASSLGQARYEQYF	TGTGCCAGCAGCTTAGGGCAGGCCCGGTACGAGCAGTACTTC
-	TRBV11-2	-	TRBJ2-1	CASSLSDLPYNEQFF	TGTGCCAGCAGCTTATCGGACTTACCCTACAATGAGCAGTTCTTC
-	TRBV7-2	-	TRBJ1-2	CASSLGRWTLLDGYTF	TGTGCCAGCAGCTTAGGCAGGTGGACTCTCCTAGATGGCTACACCTTC
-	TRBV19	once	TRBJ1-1	CASSIRGRNTEAFF	TGTGCCAGTAGTATCCGCGGAAGGAACACTGAAGCTTTCTTT
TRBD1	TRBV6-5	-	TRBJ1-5	CASSYGRGPNQPQHF	TGTGCCAGCAGTTACGGCAGGGGGCCCAATCAGCCCCAGCATTTT
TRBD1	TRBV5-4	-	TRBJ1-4	CASSSGTANEKLFF	TGTGCCAGCAGCTCCGGGACAGCAAATGAAAAACTGTTTTTT
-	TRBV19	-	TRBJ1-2	CASSIGTRAGRYGYTF	TGTGCCAGTAGTATAGGGACCCGAGCGGGGCGCTATGGCTACACCTTC
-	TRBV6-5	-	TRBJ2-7	CASSWAGSNYEQYF	TGTGCCAGCAGTTGGGCGGGCAGCAACTACGAGCAGTACTTC
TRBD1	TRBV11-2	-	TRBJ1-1	CASSLAPGGTEAFF	TGTGCCAGCAGCTTAGCACCAGGGGGCACTGAAGCTTTCTTT
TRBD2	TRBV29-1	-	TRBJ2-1	CSVGMRTSGGLDEQFF	TGCAGCGTAGGAATGAGGACTAGCGGGGGCCTGGATGAGCAGTTCTTC
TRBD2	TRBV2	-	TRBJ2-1	CASSGTSGGEQFF	TGTGCCAGCAGTGGGACTAGCGGGGGGGAGCAGTTCTTC
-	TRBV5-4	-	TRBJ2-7	CASSLGGGSYEQYF	TGTGCCAGCAGCTTGGGAGGGGGTTCCTACGAGCAGTACTTC
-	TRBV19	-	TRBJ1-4	CASSLWASNEKLFF	TGTGCCAGTAGCCTATGGGCCTCGAATGAAAAACTGTTTTTT
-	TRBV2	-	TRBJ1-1	CASSEEGEAAAFF	TGTGCCAGCAGTGAAGAAGGAGAAGCGGCAGCTTTCTTT
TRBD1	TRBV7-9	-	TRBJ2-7	CASSSGQGAVEQYF	TGTGCCAGCAGCTCCGGACAGGGCGCAGTGGAGCAGTACTTC
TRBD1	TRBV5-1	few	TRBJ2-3	CASSLEGANTDTQYF	TGCGCCAGCAGCTTGGAGGGGGCGAACACAGATACGCAGTATTTT
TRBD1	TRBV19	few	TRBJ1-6	CASRFDRGSYNSPLHF	TGTGCCAGTAGATTTGACAGGGGCTCCTATAATTCACCCCTCCACTTT
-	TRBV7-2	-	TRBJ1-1	CASSPQGSDTEAFF	TGTGCCAGCAGCCCACAGGGCTCGGACACTGAAGCTTTCTTT
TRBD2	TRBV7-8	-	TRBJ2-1	CASSLEPAGRKYNEQFF	TGTGCCAGCAGCTTAGAACCAGCGGGGCGGAAGTACAATGAGCAGTTCTTC
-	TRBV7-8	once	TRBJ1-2	CASSLAIIEAGYTF	TGTGCCAGCAGCTTAGCGATCATCGAGGCCGGCTACACCTTC
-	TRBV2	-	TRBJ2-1	CASRGLSRDNEQFF	TGTGCCAGCAGAGGATTAAGCAGGGACAATGAGCAGTTCTTC
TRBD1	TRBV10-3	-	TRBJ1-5	CAISETGDSNQPQHF	TGTGCCATCAGTGAGACAGGGGATAGCAATCAGCCCCAGCATTTT
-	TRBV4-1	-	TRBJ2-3	CASSLRWGGSADTQYF	TGCGCCAGCAGCCTTAGGTGGGGGGGCTCCGCAGATACGCAGTATTTT
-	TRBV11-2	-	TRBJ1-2	CASSLGQGNYGYTF	TGTGCCAGCAGCTTAGGGCAGGGGAACTATGGCTACACCTTC
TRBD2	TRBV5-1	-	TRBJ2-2	CASSLGYGGTGELFF	TGCGCCAGCAGCTTGGGCTACGGGGGGACCGGGGAGCTGTTTTTT
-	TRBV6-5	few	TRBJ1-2	CASSYGQAYGYTF	TGTGCCAGCAGTTACGGCCAGGCCTATGGCTACACCTTC
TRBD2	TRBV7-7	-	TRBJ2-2	CASSQTSGGNTGELFF	TGTGCTAGCAGCCAAACTAGCGGGGGGAACACCGGGGAGCTGTTTTTT
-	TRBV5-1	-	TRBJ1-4	CASSLDGISEKLFF	TGCGCCAGCAGCTTGGACGGGATTTCGGAAAAACTGTTTTTT
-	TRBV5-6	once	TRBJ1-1	CASSLAAVNTEAFF	TGTGCCAGCAGCTTGGCGGCGGTGAACACTGAAGCTTTCTTT
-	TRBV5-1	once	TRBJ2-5	CASSLFLAEQETQYF	TGCGCCAGCAGCTTGTTCTTAGCGGAACAAGAGACCCAGTACTTC
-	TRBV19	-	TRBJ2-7	CASSATLIYVEQYF	TGTGCCAGTAGCGCGACATTGATATACGTAGAGCAGTACTTC
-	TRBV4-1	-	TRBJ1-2	CASSHQQGSGYTF	TGCGCCAGCAGCCACCAACAGGGATCTGGCTACACCTTC
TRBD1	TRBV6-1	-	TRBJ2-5	CASNRGQVLQETQYF	TGTGCCAGCAATCGAGGACAGGTGCTACAAGAGACCCAGTACTTC
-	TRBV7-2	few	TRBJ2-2	CASSIAVEGELFF	TGTGCCAGCAGTATAGCGGTAGAGGGGGAGCTGTTTTTT
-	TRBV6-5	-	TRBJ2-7	CASSYAANQRSEQYF	TGTGCCAGCAGTTACGCGGCCAACCAAAGAAGCGAGCAGTACTTC
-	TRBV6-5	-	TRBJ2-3	CASTRGGSTDTQYF	TGTGCCAGCACTAGGGGGGGAAGCACAGATACGCAGTATTTT
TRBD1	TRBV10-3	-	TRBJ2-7	CAIRGGTGYSEQYF	TGTGCCATCAGGGGAGGGACAGGGTACTCCGAGCAGTACTTC
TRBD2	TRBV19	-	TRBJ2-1	CASSIGGGGNEQFF	TGTGCCAGTAGTATAGGGGGGGGAGGCAATGAGCAGTTCTTC
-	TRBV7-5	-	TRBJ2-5	CARSLTGGEVQETQYF	TGTGCCAGAAGCTTGACCGGCGGAGAGGTCCAAGAGACCCAGTACTTC
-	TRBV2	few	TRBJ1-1	CASRTNTEAFF	TGTGCCAGCAGGACTAACACTGAAGCTTTCTTT
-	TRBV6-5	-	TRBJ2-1	CASSYSSSSGGHEQFF	TGTGCCAGCAGTTACTCGAGTAGCTCTGGAGGCCATGAGCAGTTCTTC